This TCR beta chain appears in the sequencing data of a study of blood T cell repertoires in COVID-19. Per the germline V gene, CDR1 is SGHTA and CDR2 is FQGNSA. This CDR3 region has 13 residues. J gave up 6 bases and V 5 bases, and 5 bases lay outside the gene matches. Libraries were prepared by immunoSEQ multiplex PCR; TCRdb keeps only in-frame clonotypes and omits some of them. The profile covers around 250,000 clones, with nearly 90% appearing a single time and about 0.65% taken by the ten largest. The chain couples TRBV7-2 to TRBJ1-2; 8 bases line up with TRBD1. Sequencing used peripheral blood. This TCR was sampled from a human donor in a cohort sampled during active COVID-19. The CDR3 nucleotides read TGTGCCAGCAGCCTTGGACAGGGAGATGGCTACACCTTC. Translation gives CASSLGQGDGYTF.